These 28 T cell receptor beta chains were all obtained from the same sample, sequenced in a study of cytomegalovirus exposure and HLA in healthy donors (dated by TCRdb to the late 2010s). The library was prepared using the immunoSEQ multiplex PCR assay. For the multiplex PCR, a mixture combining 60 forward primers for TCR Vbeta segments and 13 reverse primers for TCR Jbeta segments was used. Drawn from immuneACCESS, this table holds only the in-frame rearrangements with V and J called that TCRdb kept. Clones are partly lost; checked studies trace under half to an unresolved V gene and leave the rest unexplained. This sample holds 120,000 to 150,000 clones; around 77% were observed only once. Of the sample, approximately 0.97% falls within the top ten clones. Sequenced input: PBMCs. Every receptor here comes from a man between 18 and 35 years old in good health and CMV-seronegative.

Here the CDR3 DNA reads TGTGCCAGCAGCTACTGGACAGGGGAGGAAAAACTGTTTTTT. Its translation is CASSYWTGEEKLFF. The chain employs TRBV7-2 and TRBJ1-4; 9 nucleotides line up with TRBD1. CDR1 is SGHTA and CDR2 is FQGNSA in the germline V gene. The V and J ends lost 4 bases and 8 bases, in that order; junction bases with no gene match: 5. The CDR3 loop spans 14 amino acids.

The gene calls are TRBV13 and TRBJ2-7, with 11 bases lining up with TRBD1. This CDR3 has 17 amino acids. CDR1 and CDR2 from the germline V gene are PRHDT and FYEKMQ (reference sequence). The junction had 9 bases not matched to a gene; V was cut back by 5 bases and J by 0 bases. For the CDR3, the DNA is TGTGCCAGCAGCCCCAGGACAGGGGGCCCGATCTCCTACGAGCAGTACTTC. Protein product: CASSPRTGGPISYEQYF. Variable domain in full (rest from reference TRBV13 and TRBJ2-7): AAGVIQSPRHLIKEKRETATLKCYPIPRHDTVYWYQQGPGQDPQFLISFYEKMQSDKGSIPDRFSAQQFSDYHSELNMSSLELGDSALYFCASSPRTGGPISYEQYFGPGTRLTVT.

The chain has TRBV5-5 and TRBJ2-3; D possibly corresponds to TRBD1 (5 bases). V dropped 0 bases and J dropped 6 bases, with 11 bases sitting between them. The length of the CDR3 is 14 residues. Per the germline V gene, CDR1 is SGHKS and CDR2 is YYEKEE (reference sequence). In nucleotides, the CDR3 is TGTGCCAGCAGCTTGGCCCCAGGGTCTGATACGCAGTATTTT. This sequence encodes CASSLAPGSDTQYF. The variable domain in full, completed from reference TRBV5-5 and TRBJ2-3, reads DAGVTQSPTHLIKTRGQQVTLRCSPISGHKSVSWYQQVLGQGPQFIFQYYEKEERGRGNFPDRFSARQFPNYSSELNVNALLLGDSALYLCASSLAPGSDTQYFGPGTRLTVL.

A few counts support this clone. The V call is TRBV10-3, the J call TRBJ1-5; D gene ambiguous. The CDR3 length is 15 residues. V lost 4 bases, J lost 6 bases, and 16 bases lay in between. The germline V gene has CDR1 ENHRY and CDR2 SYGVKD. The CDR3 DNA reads TGTGCCATCAGTGCCTCCGGGCCGGAGGTTCAGCCCCAGCATTTT. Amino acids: CAISASGPEVQPQHF.

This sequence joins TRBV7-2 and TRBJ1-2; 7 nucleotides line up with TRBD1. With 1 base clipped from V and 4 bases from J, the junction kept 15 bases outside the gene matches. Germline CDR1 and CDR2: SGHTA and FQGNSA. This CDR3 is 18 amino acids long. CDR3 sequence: CASSLEGRGSLSGYGYTF. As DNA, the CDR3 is TGTGCCAGCAGCTTAGAGGGCAGGGGGTCCCTCTCTGGCTATGGCTACACCTTC.

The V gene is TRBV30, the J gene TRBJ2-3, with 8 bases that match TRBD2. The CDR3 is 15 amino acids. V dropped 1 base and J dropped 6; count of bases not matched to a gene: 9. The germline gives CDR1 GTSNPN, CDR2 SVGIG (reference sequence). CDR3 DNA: TGTGCCTGGAGTGGGGCGGGGGGATGGGGGGATACGCAGTATTTT. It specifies CAWSGAGGWGDTQYF.

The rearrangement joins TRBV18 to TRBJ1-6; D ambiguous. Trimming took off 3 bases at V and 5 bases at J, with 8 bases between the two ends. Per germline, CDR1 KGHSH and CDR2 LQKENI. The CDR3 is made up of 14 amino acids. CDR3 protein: CASSPPGNNSPLHF. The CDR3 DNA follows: TGTGCCAGCTCACCCCCGGGAAATAATTCACCCCTCCACTTT.

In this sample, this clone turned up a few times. The CDR3 here is CASSLGIGNTEAFF. The CDR3 DNA follows: TGTGCCAGCAGCTTGGGTATCGGGAACACTGAAGCTTTCTTT. The rearrangement joins TRBV5-6 to TRBJ1-1; no firm D call. The V end lost 0 bases, the J end lost 1 base, and 7 bases lay between the germline ends. There are 14 residues in the CDR3. Germline V gene lookup returns CDR1 SGHDT and CDR2 YYEEEE.

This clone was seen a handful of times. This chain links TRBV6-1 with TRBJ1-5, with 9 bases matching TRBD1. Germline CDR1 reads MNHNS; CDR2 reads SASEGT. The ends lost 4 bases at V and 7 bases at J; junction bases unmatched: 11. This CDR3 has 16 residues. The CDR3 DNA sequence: TGTGCCAGCAGTGCGCGGGGACAGGGAGGCCAACAGCCCCAGCATTTT. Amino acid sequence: CASSARGQGGQQPQHF.

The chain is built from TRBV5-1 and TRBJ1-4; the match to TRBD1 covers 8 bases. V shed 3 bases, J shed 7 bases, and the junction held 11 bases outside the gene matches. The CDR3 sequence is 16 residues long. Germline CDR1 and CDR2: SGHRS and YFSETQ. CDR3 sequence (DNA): TGCGCCAGCAGCTCCGAGAGGGACAGGAGGGTTGAAAAACTGTTTTTT. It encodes CASSSERDRRVEKLFF.

CDR3 region: CASSAWTVSEKLFF. CDR3 bases: TGTGCCAGTAGCGCCTGGACAGTTTCTGAAAAACTGTTTTTT. This rearrangement joins TRBV19 to TRBJ1-4; a weak D match, TRBD1 (6 bases). Germline V gene lookup returns CDR1 LNHDA and CDR2 SQIVND (reference sequence). The CDR3 is 14 residues long. V was cut by 6 bases and J by 7 bases, with 15 bases left in between.

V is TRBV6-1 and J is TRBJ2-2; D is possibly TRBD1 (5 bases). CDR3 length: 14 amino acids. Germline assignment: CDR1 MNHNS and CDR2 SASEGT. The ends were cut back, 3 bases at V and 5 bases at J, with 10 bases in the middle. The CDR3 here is CASSDRVWTGELFF. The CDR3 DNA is TGTGCCAGCAGTGACAGGGTGTGGACCGGGGAGCTGTTTTTT.

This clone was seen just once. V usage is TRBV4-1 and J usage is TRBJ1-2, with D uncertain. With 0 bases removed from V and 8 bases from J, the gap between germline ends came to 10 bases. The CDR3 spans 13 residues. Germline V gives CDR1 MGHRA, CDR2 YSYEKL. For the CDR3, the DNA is TGCGCCAGCAGCCAAGAGGGCATGGGCGGCTACACCTTC. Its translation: CASSQEGMGGYTF.

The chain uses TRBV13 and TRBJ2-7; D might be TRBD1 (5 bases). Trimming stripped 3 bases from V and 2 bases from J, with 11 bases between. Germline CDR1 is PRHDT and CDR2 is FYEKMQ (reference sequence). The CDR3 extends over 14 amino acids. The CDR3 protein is CASSFQDMTYEQYF. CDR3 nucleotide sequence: TGTGCCAGCAGCTTCCAGGACATGACCTACGAGCAGTACTTC.

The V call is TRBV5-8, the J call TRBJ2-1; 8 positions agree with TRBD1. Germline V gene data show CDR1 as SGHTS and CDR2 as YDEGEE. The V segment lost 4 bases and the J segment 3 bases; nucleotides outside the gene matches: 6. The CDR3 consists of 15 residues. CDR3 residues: CASSKGQADYNEQFF. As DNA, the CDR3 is TGTGCCAGCAGCAAGGGACAGGCCGACTACAATGAGCAGTTCTTC.

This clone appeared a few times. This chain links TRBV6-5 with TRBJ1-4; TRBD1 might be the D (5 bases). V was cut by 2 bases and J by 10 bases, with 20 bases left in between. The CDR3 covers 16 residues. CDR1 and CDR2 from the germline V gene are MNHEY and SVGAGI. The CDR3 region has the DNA TGTGCCAGCAGTTACAGGCCGGGGGGGTCCTACGGAAAACTGTTTTTT. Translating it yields CASSYRPGGSYGKLFF.

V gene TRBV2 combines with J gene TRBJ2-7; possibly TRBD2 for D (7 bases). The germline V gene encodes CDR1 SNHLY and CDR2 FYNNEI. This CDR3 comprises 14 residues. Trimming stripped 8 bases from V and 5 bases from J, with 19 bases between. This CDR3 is CASPRDGGHNEQYF. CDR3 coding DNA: TGTGCCAGCCCTCGCGACGGGGGGCACAACGAGCAGTACTTC.

This CDR3 reads CASRRGTSGGARSYNEQFF. The CDR3 coding sequence is TGTGCCAGCAGGAGGGGGACTAGCGGGGGGGCCCGCTCCTACAATGAGCAGTTCTTC. The chain has TRBV2 and TRBJ2-1, with 16 bases fitting TRBD2. V lost 6 bases to trimming and J lost 0 bases; unmatched junction nucleotides: 8. CDR3 length: 19 residues. The germline V gene has CDR1 SNHLY and CDR2 FYNNEI.

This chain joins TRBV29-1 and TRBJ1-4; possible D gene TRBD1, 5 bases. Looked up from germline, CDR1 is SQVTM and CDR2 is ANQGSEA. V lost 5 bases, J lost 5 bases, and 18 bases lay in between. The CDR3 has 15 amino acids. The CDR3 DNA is TGCAGCGTTCGATCCCGTCCGGGGGGAAATGAAAAACTGTTTTTT. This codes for CSVRSRPGGNEKLFF.

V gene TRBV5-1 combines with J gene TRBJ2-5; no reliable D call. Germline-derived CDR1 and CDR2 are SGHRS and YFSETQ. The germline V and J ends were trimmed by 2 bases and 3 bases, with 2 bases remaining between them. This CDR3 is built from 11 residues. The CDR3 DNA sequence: TGCGCCAGCAGCTTTAAAGAGACCCAGTACTTC. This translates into CASSFKETQYF.

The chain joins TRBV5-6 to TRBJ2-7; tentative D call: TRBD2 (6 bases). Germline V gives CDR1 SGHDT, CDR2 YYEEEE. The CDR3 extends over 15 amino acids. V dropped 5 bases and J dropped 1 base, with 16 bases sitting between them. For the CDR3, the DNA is TGTGCCAGCAGACGGGACTCAAAGGGTTCCTACGAGCAGTACTTC. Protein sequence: CASRRDSKGSYEQYF.

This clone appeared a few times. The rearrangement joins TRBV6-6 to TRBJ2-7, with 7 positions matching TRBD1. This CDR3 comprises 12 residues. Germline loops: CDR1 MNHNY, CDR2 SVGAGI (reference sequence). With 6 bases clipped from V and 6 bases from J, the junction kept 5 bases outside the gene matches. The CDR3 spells CASRGQPLEQYF. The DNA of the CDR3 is TGTGCCAGCAGGGGACAGCCCCTCGAGCAGTACTTC.

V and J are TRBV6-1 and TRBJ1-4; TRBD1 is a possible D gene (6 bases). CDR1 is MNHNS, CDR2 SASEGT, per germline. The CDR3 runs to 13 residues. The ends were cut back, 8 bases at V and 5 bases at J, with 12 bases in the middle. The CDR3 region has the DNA TGTGCCAGCCGGGACACATACAATGAAAAACTGTTTTTT. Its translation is CASRDTYNEKLFF.

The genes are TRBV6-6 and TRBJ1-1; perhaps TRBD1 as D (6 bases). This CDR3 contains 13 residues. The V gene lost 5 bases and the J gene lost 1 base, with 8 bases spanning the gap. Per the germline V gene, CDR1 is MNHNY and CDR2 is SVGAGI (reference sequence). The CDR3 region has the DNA TGTGCCAGCAGTGTGACAGGGAACACTGAAGCTTTCTTT. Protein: CASSVTGNTEAFF.

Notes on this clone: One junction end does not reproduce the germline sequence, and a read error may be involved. CDR3 sequence: CSSSLGQGTSYEQYF. The DNA for the CDR3 is TGTTCCAGCAGCTTGGGACAGGGAACGTCCTACGAGCAGTACTTC. This chain joins TRBV7-9 and TRBJ2-7; 9 bases align to TRBD1. The germline V gene encodes CDR1 SEHNR and CDR2 FQNEAQ (reference sequence). This CDR3 is built from 15 residues.

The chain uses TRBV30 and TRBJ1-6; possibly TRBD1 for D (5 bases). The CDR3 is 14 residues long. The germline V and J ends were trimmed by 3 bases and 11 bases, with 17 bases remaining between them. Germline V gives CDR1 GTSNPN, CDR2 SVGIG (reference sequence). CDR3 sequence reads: CAWREGPRWPPLHF. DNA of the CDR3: TGTGCCTGGAGGGAGGGACCCCGGTGGCCACCCCTCCACTTT. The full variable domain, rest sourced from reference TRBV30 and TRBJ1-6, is SQTIHQWPATLVQPVGSPLSLECTVEGTSNPNLYWYRQAAGRGLQLLFYSVGIGQISSEVPQNLSASRPQDRQFILSSKKLLLSDSGFYLCAWREGPRWPPLHFGNGTRLTVT.

Here the CDR3 DNA reads TGCGCCAGCAGCCAAGACGGTACCGGGACAGGGAATTCACCCCTCCACTTT. Translated, it gives CASSQDGTGTGNSPLHF. The V gene is TRBV4-3, the J gene TRBJ1-6, with 9 positions matching TRBD1. CDR3 size: 17 residues. Trimming cost V 0 bases and J 7 bases; bases outside gene matches: 7. Germline assignment: CDR1 LGHNA and CDR2 YSLEER.

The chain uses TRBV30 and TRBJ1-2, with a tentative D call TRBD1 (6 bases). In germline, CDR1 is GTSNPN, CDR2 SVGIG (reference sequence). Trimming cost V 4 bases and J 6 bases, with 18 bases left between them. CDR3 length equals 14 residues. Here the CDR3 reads CAWKPVTGLDGYTF. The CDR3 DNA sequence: TGTGCCTGGAAACCTGTAACAGGGTTGGATGGCTACACCTTC.